The entry below describes one T cell receptor (beta chain). The CDR3 sequence is 18 residues long. J gave up 0 bases and V 1 base, and 11 bases lay outside the gene matches. Germline V gives CDR1 SGHAT, CDR2 FQDESV (reference sequence). In the naive CD8 group, cells lacked CD45RO and were positively selected for CCR7, so terminally differentiated effector memory CD45RA+ cells were left out. Free of recent acute infections or vaccinations, the donors were healthy HIV-negative adults. These data belong to a study of shared clonotypes between healthy human individuals. The protocol was immunoSEQ multiplex PCR, while the TCRdb copy is restricted to in-frame clones and leaves out a portion. The sample consists of some 2.1 million clones, around 93% of them appearing once.

This TCR was sampled from a man aged 18 to 29 in good health. Some clones in this sample may be carry-over from other donors' samples. Material: naive CD8+ T cells from PBMCs. The V and J genes are TRBV11-1 and TRBJ1-2; 7 bases fit TRBD1. CDR3 coding DNA: TGTGCCAGCAGCTTAGGGGCGATCCCGACAGGGACTAACTATGGCTACACCTTC. Encoded protein: CASSLGAIPTGTNYGYTF. Variable domain in full (rest from reference TRBV11-1 and TRBJ1-2): EAEVAQSPRYKITEKSQAVAFWCDPISGHATLYWYRQILGQGPELLVQFQDESVVDDSQLPKDRFSAERLKGVDSTLKIQPAELGDSAMYLCASSLGAIPTGTNYGYTFGSGTRLTVV.